One sample yielded the 12 T cell receptor beta chains listed below, sequenced in a study of T cells in Graves' hyperthyroidism and ophthalmopathy. Amplification of TCR beta CDR3 regions used RNA as the template. HTBI primers drove first-round RT-PCR of the TCR CDR3. Each CDR3 protein gets one entry after TCRdb re-called the multiplex PCR reads with MiXCR. This sample carries some 440,000 distinct CDR3 sequences, around a sixth of them seen once, and the ten largest clones take around 14%. Input material: blood. These receptors all come from a woman younger than 35 with Graves' hyperthyroidism.

The chain has TRBV15 and TRBJ2-7; no clear D gene. In germline, CDR1 is LNHNV, CDR2 YYDKDF (reference sequence). The CDR3 loop spans 11 amino acids. Trimming left V 0 bases short and J 6 bases short, with 3 bases between. The CDR3 region is CATSRDSEQYF. CDR3 in DNA: TGTGCCACCAGCAGAGATTCCGAGCAGTACTTC.

This clonotype was observed at least ten times. The rearrangement joins TRBV7-9 to TRBJ2-3; 7 positions match TRBD1. CDR1 SEHNR and CDR2 FQNEAQ come from the germline V gene (reference sequence). The CDR3 length is 15 residues. V shed 4 bases, J shed 0 bases, and the junction held 4 bases outside the gene matches. Written as DNA, the CDR3 is TGTGCCAGCAGCTCCCGGGACAGTAGCACAGATACGCAGTATTTT. Protein product: CASSSRDSSTDTQYF.

This clonotype was counted at least ten times. The CDR3 coding sequence is TGTGCCGTGGGACAGGGGGAGAATCAGCCCCAGCATTTT. Translated: CAVGQGENQPQHF. The chain is built from TRBV10-3 and TRBJ1-5; 11 positions match TRBD1. J lost 4 bases, V lost 11 bases, and 4 bases had no gene match. Germline CDR1 ENHRY, CDR2 SYGVKD. CDR3 length equals 13 residues.

This clonotype was counted between two and nine times. The V call is TRBV20-1, the J call TRBJ1-2, with 7 positions matching TRBD1. CDR3 length equals 15 residues. V shed 5 bases and J 4 bases; nucleotides not matched to a gene: 13. Germline-derived CDR1 and CDR2 are DFQATT and SNEGSKA (reference sequence). CDR3 nucleotides: TGCAGTGCTTCTAGCCGGGACAGAATAGGCTATGGCTACACCTTC. Translating gives CSASSRDRIGYGYTF.

The table lists this clonotype with many counts. This chain uses TRBV6-6 with TRBJ1-2; the D is unclear. Trimming cost V 2 bases and J 8 bases, with 21 bases left between them. There are 16 residues in the CDR3. Germline V gene data show CDR1 as MNHNY and CDR2 as SVGAGI (reference sequence). CDR3 sequence: CASSYTEWTGILGYTF. CDR3 bases: TGTGCCAGCAGTTACACTGAATGGACGGGGATATTAGGCTACACCTTC.

The table lists this clonotype with a few counts. The V and J genes are TRBV4-3 and TRBJ1-1; no clear D gene. V was pared by 4 bases and J by 1 base, with 13 bases between. Per germline, CDR1 LGHNA and CDR2 YSLEER. The CDR3 covers 15 residues. The CDR3: CASSLKTTQNTEAFF. The CDR3 DNA follows: TGCGCCAGCAGCCTAAAAACGACACAGAACACTGAAGCTTTCTTT.

This clonotype appeared many times. The rearrangement joins TRBV28 to TRBJ2-7, with D perhaps matching TRBD1 (6 bases). The CDR3 spans 11 residues. In germline, CDR1 is MDHEN, CDR2 SYDVKM. Between the trimmed V and J ends, which lost 7 bases and 3 bases, there was a span of 7 bases. The CDR3 DNA is TGTGCCAGCACGGACAGCTACGAGCAGTACTTC. Translation: CASTDSYEQYF.

This clonotype occurred a few times. A read error may be the cause here, since a much bigger clone is one base away. The rearrangement joins TRBV28 to TRBJ2-7; 14 bases agree with TRBD2. The junction had 9 bases not matched to a gene; V was cut back by 4 bases and J by 7 bases. The CDR3 loop spans 16 amino acids. From germline, CDR1 is MDHEN and CDR2 SYDVKM. The DNA for the CDR3 is TGTGCCAGCAGTTCTCCCCCGGGACTAGCGGGAGTGGAGCAGTACTTC. It translates to CASSSPPGLAGVEQYF.

The gene calls are TRBV6-1 and TRBJ1-2, with D possibly TRBD1 on 5 matching bases. The CDR3 consists of 14 residues. V was shortened by 2 bases and J by 1 base, with 8 bases between the two germline ends. CDR1 is MNHNS, CDR2 SASEGT, per germline. DNA for the CDR3: TGTGCCAGCAGTGAACGGGGCGGTAACTATGGCTACACCTTC. It codes for CASSERGGNYGYTF.

This clonotype occurred many times. CDR3 sequence: CASSFTGGLNYGYTF. As DNA, the CDR3 is TGTGCCAGCAGCTTTACAGGGGGCCTTAACTATGGCTACACCTTC. The chain links TRBV11-2 to TRBJ1-2; 9 bases are shared with TRBD1. The CDR3 has 15 amino acids. Germline lookup yields CDR1 SGHAT and CDR2 FQNNGV. The V and J ends lost 3 bases and 1 base, in that order; junction bases with no gene match: 3.

This clonotype was observed many times. The chain uses TRBV28 and TRBJ1-4; D unclear. V was pared by 1 base and J by 0 bases, with 0 bases between. This CDR3 has 13 amino acids. Germline-derived CDR1 and CDR2 are MDHEN and SYDVKM. The DNA of the CDR3 is TGTGCCAGCAGTTTATCAACTAATGAAAAACTGTTTTTT. This encodes CASSLSTNEKLFF.

This clonotype was counted many times. This sequence joins TRBV28 and TRBJ1-5; perhaps TRBD1 as D (5 bases). The CDR3 is made up of 17 amino acids. CDR1 MDHEN and CDR2 SYDVKM come from the germline V gene. V lost 2 bases and J 6 bases, leaving 20 bases between the germline ends. This CDR3 reads CASSLRLVEAGSQPQHF. For the CDR3, the DNA is TGTGCCAGCAGTTTAAGGCTCGTAGAGGCAGGGAGTCAGCCCCAGCATTTT.